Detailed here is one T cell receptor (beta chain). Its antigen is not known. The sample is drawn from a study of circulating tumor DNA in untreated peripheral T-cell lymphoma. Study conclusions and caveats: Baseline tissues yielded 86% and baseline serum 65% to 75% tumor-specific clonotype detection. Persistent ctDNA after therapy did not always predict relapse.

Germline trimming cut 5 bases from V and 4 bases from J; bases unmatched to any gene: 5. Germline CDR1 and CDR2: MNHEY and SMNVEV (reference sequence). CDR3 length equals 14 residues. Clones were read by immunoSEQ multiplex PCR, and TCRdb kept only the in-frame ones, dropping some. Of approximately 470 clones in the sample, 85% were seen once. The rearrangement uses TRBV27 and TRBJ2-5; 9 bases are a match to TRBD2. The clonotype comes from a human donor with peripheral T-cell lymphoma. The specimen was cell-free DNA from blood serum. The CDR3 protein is CASSGGGARETQYF. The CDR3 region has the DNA TGTGCCAGCAGTGGCGGGGGGGCCCGAGAGACCCAGTACTTC.